The T cell receptor (beta chain) under discussion was sequenced for a study of cytomegalovirus exposure and HLA in healthy donors. Points from the study as a whole: Versus the approximately 700-donor mean, an Asian-associated ancestry cluster reportedly showed fewer N-insertions in a later analysis.

Germline V gene data show CDR1 as SGDLS and CDR2 as YYNGEE. The trim removed 0 bases at V and 0 bases at J, leaving 2 bases unmatched. The CDR3 totals 16 residues. It was with 60 Vbeta and 13 Jbeta primers that the PCR ran. Using immunoSEQ multiplex PCR, the repertoire was profiled, and TCRdb retains in-frame clones only, with some absent. Of about 100,000 clones listed, about 69% are singletons. On this clone itself: What it binds is unknown.

Sequencing input: PBMCs. The TCR sequence derives from a woman aged 18-29 years in good health and CMV-seropositive. The rearrangement uses TRBV9 and TRBJ2-3, with 9 bases fitting TRBD2. The CDR3 loop is CASSVGRGGSTDTQYF. DNA for the CDR3: TGTGCCAGCAGCGTAGGGCGGGGGGGTAGCACAGATACGCAGTATTTT.